The sequence of this T cell receptor beta chain was determined in a study of spatial heterogeneity in lung cancer. About the research overall: Unique TCR and UMI combinations averaged more than ten appearances each in raw reads.

The ends were cut back, 3 bases at V and 9 bases at J, with 11 bases in the middle. The CDR3 covers 11 residues. Looked up from germline, CDR1 is SQVTM and CDR2 is ANQGSEA. MiXCR was run by TCRdb on the 5' RACE reads, yielding one entry per CDR3 protein. The sample lists 35,000 to 50,000 distinct CDR3 sequences; approximately 22% were seen once. Time point denoted: blood at routine non-recurrence follow-up after resection. This clonotype was counted only a few times. The V gene is TRBV29-1, the J gene TRBJ2-5; no definite D call. Specimen: PBMCs, collected at follow-up. The sequence came from a female donor with early-stage non-small cell lung cancer. CDR3 nucleotides: TGCAGCGTTGACGGAGTAAAGGCCCAGTACTTC. Translation gives CSVDGVKAQYF.